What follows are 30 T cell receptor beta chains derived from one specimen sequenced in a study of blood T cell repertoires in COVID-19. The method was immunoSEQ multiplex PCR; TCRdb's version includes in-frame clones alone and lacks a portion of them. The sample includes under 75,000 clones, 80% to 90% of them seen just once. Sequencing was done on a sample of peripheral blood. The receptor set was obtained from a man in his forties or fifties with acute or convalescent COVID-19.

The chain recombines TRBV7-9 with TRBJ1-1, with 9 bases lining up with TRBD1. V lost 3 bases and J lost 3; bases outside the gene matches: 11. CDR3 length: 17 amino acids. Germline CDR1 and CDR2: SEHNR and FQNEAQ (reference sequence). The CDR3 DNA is TGTGCCAGCAGCTTTCTAACAGGGGGCGGATTTTACACTGAAGCTTTCTTT. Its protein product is CASSFLTGGGFYTEAFF.

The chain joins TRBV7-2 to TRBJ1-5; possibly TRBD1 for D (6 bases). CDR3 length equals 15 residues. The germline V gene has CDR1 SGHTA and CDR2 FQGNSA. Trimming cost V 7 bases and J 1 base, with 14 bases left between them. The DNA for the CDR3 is TGTGCCAGCACCCCGGGGGGGGCAAGCAATCAGCCCCAGCATTTT. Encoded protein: CASTPGGASNQPQHF.

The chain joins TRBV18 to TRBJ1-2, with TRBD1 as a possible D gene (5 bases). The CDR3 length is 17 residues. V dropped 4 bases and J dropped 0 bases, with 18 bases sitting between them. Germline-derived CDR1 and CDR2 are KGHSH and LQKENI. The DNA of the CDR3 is TGTGCCAGCTCACAATCTCAGGGCCTTAGCTCTAACTATGGCTACACCTTC. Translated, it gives CASSQSQGLSSNYGYTF.

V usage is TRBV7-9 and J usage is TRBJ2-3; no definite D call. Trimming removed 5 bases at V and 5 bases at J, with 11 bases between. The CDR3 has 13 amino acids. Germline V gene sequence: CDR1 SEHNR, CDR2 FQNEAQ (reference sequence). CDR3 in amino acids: CASSQLSLDTQYF. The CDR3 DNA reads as TGTGCCAGCAGCCAACTAAGTCTAGATACGCAGTATTTT.

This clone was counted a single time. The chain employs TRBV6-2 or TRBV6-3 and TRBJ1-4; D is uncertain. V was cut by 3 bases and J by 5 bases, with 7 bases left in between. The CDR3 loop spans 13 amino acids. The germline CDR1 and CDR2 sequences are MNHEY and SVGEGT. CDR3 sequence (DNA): TGTGCCAGCAGTTATACGGGGAATGAAAAACTGTTTTTT. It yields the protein CASSYTGNEKLFF.

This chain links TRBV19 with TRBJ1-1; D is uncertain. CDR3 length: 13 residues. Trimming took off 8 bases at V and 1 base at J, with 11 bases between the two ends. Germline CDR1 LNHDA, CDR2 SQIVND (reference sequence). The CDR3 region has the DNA TGTGCCAGTGGAGAGACGGAGAACACTGAAGCTTTCTTT. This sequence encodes CASGETENTEAFF.

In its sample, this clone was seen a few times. The DNA for the CDR3 is TGTGCCAGCAGCTTAGACCCCCGGCGGGGCACTGAAGCTTTCTTT. This translates into CASSLDPRRGTEAFF. The J gene is TRBJ1-1, the V gene TRBV11-2; D ambiguous. Trimming cost V 0 bases and J 4 bases, with 12 bases left between them. CDR1 is SGHAT, CDR2 FQNNGV, per germline. This CDR3 is 15 amino acids long.

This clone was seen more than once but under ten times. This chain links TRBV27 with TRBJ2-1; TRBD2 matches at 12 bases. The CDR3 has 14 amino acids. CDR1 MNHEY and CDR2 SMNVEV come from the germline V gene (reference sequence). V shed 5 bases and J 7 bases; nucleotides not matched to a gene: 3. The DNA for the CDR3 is TGTGCCAGCAGTCCACTAGCGGGAGGAAATGAGCAGTTCTTC. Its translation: CASSPLAGGNEQFF.

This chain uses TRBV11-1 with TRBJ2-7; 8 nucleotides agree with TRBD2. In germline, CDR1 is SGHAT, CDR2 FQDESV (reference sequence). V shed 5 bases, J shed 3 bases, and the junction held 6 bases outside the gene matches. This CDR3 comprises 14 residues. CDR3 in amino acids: CASSAGGALYEQYF. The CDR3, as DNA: TGTGCCAGCAGCGCCGGGGGGGCACTCTACGAGCAGTACTTC.

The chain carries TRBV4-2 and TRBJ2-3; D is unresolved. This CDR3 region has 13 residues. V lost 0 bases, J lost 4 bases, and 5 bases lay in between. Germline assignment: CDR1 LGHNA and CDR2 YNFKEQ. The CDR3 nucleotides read TGTGCCAGCAGCCAAGAGAGGTCAGATACGCAGTATTTT. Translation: CASSQERSDTQYF.

CDR3 loop: CASSAVTGDYGYTF. CDR3 DNA sequence: TGTGCCAGCAGCGCAGTGACAGGGGACTATGGCTACACCTTC. The chain links TRBV9 to TRBJ1-2, with 8 bases aligning to TRBD1. CDR3 size: 14 residues. Germline trimming cut 3 bases from V and 3 bases from J; bases unmatched to any gene: 4. CDR1 is SGDLS, CDR2 YYNGEE, per germline.

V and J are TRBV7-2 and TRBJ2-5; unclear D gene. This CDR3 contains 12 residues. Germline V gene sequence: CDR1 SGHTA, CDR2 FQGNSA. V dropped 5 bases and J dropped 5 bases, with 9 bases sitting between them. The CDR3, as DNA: TGTGCCAGCAGCGCCGCCCGGGAGACCCAGTACTTC. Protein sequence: CASSAARETQYF.

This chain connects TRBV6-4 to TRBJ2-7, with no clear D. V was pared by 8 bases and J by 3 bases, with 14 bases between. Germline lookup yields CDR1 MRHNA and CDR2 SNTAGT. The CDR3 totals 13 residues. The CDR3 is CASPPRDIYEQYV. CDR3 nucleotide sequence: TGTGCCAGCCCCCCGCGTGATATCTACGAGCAGTACGTC.

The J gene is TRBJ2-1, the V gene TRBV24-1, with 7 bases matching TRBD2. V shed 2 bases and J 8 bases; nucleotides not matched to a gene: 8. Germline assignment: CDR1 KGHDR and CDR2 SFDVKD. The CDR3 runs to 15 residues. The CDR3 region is CATSDSGGRADEQFF. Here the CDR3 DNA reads TGTGCCACCAGTGATTCGGGTGGGAGGGCCGATGAGCAGTTCTTC.

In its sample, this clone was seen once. The CDR3 region is CAGGSGGGEKLFF. DNA of the CDR3: TGTGCCGGGGGTTCGGGGGGAGGCGAAAAACTGTTTTTT. The rearrangement uses TRBV7-9 and TRBJ1-4; D is possibly TRBD1 (5 bases). V lost 11 bases and J 8 bases, leaving 18 bases between the germline ends. Germline-derived CDR1 and CDR2 are SEHNR and FQNEAQ (reference sequence). The CDR3 extends over 13 amino acids.

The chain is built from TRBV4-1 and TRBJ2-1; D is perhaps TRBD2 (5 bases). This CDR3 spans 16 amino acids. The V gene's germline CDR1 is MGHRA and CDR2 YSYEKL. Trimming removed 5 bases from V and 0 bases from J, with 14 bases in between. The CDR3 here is CASSSRTGSSYNEQFF. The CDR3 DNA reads TGCGCCAGCAGCTCCCGAACTGGGAGCTCCTACAATGAGCAGTTCTTC.

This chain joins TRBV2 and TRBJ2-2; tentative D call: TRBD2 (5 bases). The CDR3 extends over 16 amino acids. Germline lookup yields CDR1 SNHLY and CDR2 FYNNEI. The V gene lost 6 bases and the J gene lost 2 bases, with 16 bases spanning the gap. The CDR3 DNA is TGTGCCAGCAGGTCCGGACTCGACTATAACACCGGGGAGCTGTTTTTT. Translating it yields CASRSGLDYNTGELFF. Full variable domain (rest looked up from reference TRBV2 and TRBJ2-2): EPEVTQTPSHQVTQMGQEVILRCVPISNHLYFYWYRQILGQKVEFLVSFYNNEISEKSEIFDDQFSVERPDGSNFTLKIRSTKLEDSAMYFCASRSGLDYNTGELFFGEGSRLTVL.

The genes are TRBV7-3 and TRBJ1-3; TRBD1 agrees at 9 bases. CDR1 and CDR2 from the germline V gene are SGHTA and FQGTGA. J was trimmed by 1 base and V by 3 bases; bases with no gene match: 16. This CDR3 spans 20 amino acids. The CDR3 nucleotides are TGTGCCAGCAGCTTGATCCGTGGGACAGGGCATTCCTTTTCTGGAAACACCATATATTTT. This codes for CASSLIRGTGHSFSGNTIYF.

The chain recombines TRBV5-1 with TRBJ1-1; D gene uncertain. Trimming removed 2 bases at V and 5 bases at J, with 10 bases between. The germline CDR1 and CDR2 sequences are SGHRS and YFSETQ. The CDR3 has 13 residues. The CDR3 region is CASSFVAGTEAFF. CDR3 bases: TGCGCCAGCAGCTTCGTTGCGGGAACTGAAGCTTTCTTT.

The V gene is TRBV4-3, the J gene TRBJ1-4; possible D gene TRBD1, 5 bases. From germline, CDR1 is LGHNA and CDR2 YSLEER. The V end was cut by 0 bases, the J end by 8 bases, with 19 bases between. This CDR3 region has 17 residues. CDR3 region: CASSQDLESRAGEKLFF. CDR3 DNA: TGCGCCAGCAGCCAAGATCTTGAGAGCAGGGCGGGGGAAAAACTGTTTTTT.

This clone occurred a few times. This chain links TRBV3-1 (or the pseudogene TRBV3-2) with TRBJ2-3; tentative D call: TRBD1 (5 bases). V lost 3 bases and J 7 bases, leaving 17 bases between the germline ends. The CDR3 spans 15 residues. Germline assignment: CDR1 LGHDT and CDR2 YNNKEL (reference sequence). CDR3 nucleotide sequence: TGTGCCAGCAGCCATAGTGGTCAGGGATCATATACGCAGTATTTT. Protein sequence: CASSHSGQGSYTQYF.

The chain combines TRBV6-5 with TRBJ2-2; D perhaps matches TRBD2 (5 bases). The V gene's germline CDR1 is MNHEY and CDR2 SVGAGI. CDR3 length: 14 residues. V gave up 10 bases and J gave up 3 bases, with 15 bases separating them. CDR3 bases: TGTGCCACCCCCCCGGACTCCTACACCGGGGAGCTGTTTTTT. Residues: CATPPDSYTGELFF.

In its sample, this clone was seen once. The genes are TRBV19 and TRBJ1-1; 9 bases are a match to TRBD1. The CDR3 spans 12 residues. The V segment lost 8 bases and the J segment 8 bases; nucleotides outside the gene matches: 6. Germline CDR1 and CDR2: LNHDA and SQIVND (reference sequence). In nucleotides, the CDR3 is TGTGCCAGTGAGGACAGGGGTGGAGAAGCTTTCTTT. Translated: CASEDRGGEAFF. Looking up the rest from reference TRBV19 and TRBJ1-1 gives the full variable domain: DGGITQSPKYLFRKEGQNVTLSCEQNLNHDAMYWYRQDPGQGLRLIYYSQIVNDFQKGDIAEGYSVSREKKESFPLTVTSAQKNPTAFYLCASEDRGGEAFFGQGTRLTVV.

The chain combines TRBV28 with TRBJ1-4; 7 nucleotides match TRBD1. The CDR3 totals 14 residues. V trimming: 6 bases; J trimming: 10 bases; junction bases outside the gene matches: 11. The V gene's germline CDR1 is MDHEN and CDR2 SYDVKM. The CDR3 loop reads CASRLTGVGGKLFF. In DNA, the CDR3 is TGTGCCAGCAGATTAACAGGGGTCGGGGGAAAACTGTTTTTT.

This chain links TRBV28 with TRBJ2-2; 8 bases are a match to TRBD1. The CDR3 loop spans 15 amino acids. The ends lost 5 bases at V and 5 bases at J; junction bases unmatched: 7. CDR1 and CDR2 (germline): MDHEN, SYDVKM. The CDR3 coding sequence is TGTGCCAGCAGTCCCCCGGACAGGGTAACCGGGGAGCTGTTTTTT. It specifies CASSPPDRVTGELFF.

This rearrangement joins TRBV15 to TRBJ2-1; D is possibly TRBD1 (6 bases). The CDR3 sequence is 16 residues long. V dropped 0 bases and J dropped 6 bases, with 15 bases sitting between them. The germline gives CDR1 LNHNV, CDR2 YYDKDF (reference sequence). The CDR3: CATSRDLGTGSNEQFF. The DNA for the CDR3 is TGTGCCACCAGCAGAGATTTAGGTACAGGGTCCAATGAGCAGTTCTTC. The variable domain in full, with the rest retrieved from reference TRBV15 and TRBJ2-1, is DAMVIQNPRYQVTQFGKPVTLSCSQTLNHNVMYWYQQKSSQAPKLLFHYYDKDFNNEADTPDNFQSRRPNTSFCFLDIRSPGLGDTAMYLCATSRDLGTGSNEQFFGPGTRLTVL.

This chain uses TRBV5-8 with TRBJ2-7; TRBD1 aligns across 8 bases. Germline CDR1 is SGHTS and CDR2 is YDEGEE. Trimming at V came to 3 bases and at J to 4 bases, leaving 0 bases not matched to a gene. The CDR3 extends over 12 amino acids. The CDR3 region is CASSWTGYEQYF. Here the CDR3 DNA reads TGTGCCAGCAGCTGGACAGGGTACGAGCAGTACTTC.

The CDR3 is CASSHILKMNEQFF. In nucleotides, the CDR3 is TGTGCCAGCAGTCACATACTAAAGATGAATGAGCAGTTCTTC. This chain uses TRBV28 with TRBJ2-1; D ambiguous. This CDR3 is built from 14 residues. Germline-derived CDR1 and CDR2 are MDHEN and SYDVKM. The V end lost 5 bases, the J end lost 7 bases, and 15 bases lay between the germline ends.

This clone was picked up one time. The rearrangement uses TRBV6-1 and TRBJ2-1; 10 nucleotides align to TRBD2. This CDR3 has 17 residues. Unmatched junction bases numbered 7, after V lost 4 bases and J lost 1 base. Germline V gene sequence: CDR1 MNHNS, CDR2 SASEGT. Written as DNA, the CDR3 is TGTGCCAGCAGTGCCACCGGACTAGCGGTTTCCTACAATGAGCAGTTCTTC. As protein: CASSATGLAVSYNEQFF.

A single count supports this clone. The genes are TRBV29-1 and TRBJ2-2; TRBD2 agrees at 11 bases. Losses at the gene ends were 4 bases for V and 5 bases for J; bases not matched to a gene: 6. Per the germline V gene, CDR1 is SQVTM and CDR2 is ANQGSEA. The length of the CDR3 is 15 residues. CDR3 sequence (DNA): TGCAGCGTTGTGACTAGCGGGATTTTAACCGGGGAGCTGTTTTTT. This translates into CSVVTSGILTGELFF.